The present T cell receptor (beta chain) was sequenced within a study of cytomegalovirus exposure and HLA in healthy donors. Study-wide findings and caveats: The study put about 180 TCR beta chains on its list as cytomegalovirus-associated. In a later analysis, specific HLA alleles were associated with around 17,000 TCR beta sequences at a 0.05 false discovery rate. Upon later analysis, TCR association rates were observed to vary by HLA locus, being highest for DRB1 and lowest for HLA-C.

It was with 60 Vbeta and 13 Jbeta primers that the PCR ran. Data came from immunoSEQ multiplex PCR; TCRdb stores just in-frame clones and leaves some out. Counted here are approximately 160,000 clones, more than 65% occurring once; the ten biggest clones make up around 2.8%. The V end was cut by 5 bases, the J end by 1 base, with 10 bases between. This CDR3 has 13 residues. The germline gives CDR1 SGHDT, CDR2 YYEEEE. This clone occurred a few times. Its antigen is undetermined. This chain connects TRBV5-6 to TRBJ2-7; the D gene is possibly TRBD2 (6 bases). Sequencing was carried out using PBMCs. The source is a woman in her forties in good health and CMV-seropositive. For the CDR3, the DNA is TGTGCCAGCAGGGGAGGAAGTTCCTACGAGCAGTACTTC. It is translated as CASRGGSSYEQYF.